These 31 T cell receptor beta chains were all obtained from the same sample, sequenced in a study of spatial heterogeneity in lung cancer. Each CDR3 protein is one row after TCRdb ran MiXCR on the 5' RACE reads. The table includes roughly 12,000 distinct CDR3 sequences, over 15% detected once. Time point given: sample taken at primary tumor resection. No cell sorting; template was whole RNA from tumor, lung tissue or PBMC. Source: PBMCs, taken at surgery. The source of these receptors is a male donor with early-stage non-small cell lung cancer.

In its sample, this clonotype was seen a few times. The rearrangement uses TRBV7-6 and TRBJ2-1; 8 nucleotides agree with TRBD2. V trimming: 4 bases; J trimming: 9 bases; junction bases outside the gene matches: 5. The CDR3 totals 13 residues. Germline CDR1 SGHVS, CDR2 FNYEAQ. In DNA form, the CDR3 reads TGTGCCAGCAGCTCACGGGCGGGGGGTGAGCAGTTCTTC. Its translation is CASSSRAGGEQFF.

For the CDR3, the DNA is TGCGCCAGCAGGGTAGCGAGCACAGATACGCAGTATTTT. This gives the protein CASRVASTDTQYF. The chain is built from TRBV10-2 and TRBJ2-3, with D possibly matching TRBD2 (5 bases). Germline CDR1 reads WSHSY; CDR2 reads SAAADI. This CDR3 is 13 amino acids long. The V end was cut by 6 bases, the J end by 0 bases, with 7 bases between.

The V and J genes are TRBV11-1 and TRBJ2-3; perhaps TRBD2 as D (6 bases). Trimming left V 5 bases short and J 1 base short, with 25 bases between. The CDR3 runs 19 residues. Germline values: CDR1 SGHAT, CDR2 FQDESV (reference sequence). CDR3 in DNA: TGTGCCAGCAGCCCGGCGCGGGGTTTGCACGGAGGGGGCACAGATACGCAGTATTTT. Translating gives CASSPARGLHGGGTDTQYF.

This clonotype occurred many times. The J gene is TRBJ1-2, the V gene TRBV3-1; D is uncertain. CDR3 size: 15 residues. From germline, CDR1 is LGHDT and CDR2 YNNKEL (reference sequence). The ends were cut back, 5 bases at V and 2 bases at J, with 15 bases in the middle. The CDR3 sequence: CASSLGTAVNYGYTF. CDR3 bases: TGTGCCAGCAGCTTAGGTACGGCGGTGAACTATGGCTACACCTTC.

This sequence joins TRBV2 and TRBJ2-7; D not certain. V was cut by 5 bases and J by 7 bases, with 9 bases left in between. The CDR3 is 11 amino acids. CDR1 is SNHLY, CDR2 FYNNEI, per germline. CDR3 amino acids: CASSPIREQYF. For the CDR3, the DNA is TGTGCCAGCAGTCCCATCCGGGAGCAGTACTTC.

This chain links TRBV2 with TRBJ2-4; D perhaps matches TRBD2 (5 bases). Trimming removed 3 bases from V and 4 bases from J, with 13 bases in between. Germline lookup yields CDR1 SNHLY and CDR2 FYNNEI. The CDR3 totals 15 residues. The CDR3 protein is CASSDVHGRKNIQYF. The CDR3 DNA sequence: TGTGCCAGCAGTGATGTACATGGGAGAAAAAACATTCAGTACTTC.

In the case of this clonotype: This clone may be a read error of a much larger clone one base away. This chain uses TRBV11-2 with TRBJ2-5, with 7 bases matching TRBD2. Looked up from germline, CDR1 is SGHAT and CDR2 is FQNNGV. The CDR3 consists of 16 residues. The trim removed 7 bases at V and 4 bases at J, leaving 15 bases unmatched. CDR3 sequence reads: CASTYTSGTKGETQYF. The CDR3 DNA follows: TGTGCCAGCACTTATACCAGCGGGACGAAGGGAGAGACCCAGTACTTC.

The CDR3 DNA follows: TGTGCCAGCAGCCAAGATTCGACAGGGGGCAACTACGAGCAGTACTTC. It translates to CASSQDSTGGNYEQYF. J is TRBJ2-7 and V is TRBV4-2; 10 positions match TRBD1. V was pared by 0 bases and J by 3 bases, with 5 bases of the junction left unmatched. The CDR3 runs 16 residues. Per the germline V gene, CDR1 is LGHNA and CDR2 is YNFKEQ.

The chain uses TRBV29-1 and TRBJ1-4; D uncertain. V was clipped by 4 bases and J by 0 bases, with 3 bases between them. The CDR3 runs to 12 residues. Germline CDR1 and CDR2: SQVTM and ANQGSEA. The CDR3 protein is CSVGATNEKLFF. The CDR3 nucleotides read TGCAGCGTTGGGGCAACTAATGAAAAACTGTTTTTT.

The chain is built from TRBV7-6 and TRBJ2-7, with TRBD1 identical over 10 bases. Germline CDR1 reads SGHVS; CDR2 reads FNYEAQ. Unmatched junction bases numbered 7, after V lost 3 bases and J lost 5 bases. The CDR3 runs 15 residues. In DNA, the CDR3 is TGTGCCAGCAGCTTCCGACAGGGGGCCTGGGACGAGCAGTACTTC. Its translation: CASSFRQGAWDEQYF.

The sample holds many counts of this clonotype. This rearrangement joins TRBV13 to TRBJ1-2; TRBD1 aligns across 8 bases. This CDR3 is 15 amino acids long. The germline CDR1 and CDR2 sequences are PRHDT and FYEKMQ (reference sequence). V lost 5 bases to trimming and J lost 4 bases; unmatched junction nucleotides: 9. The CDR3 is CASSGPGQDPYGYTF. In DNA form, the CDR3 reads TGTGCCAGCAGCGGCCCGGGACAGGACCCCTATGGCTACACCTTC.

This clonotype was recorded once. This sequence joins TRBV27 and TRBJ2-1, with 12 bases that match TRBD2. CDR1 MNHEY and CDR2 SMNVEV come from the germline V gene (reference sequence). The CDR3 runs 16 residues. J gave up 4 bases and V 7 bases, and 8 bases lay outside the gene matches. The CDR3 spells CASNRPGTSGYNEQFF. For the CDR3, the DNA is TGTGCCAGCAACCGGCCCGGGACTAGCGGGTACAATGAGCAGTTCTTC.

Points on this clonotype: A read error is possible here, since a much larger clone lies one base away. The genes are TRBV5-1 and TRBJ1-2, with a weak D call TRBD1 (6 bases). Trimming took off 4 bases at V and 10 bases at J, with 14 bases between the two ends. CDR1 is SGHRS, CDR2 YFSETQ, per germline. The CDR3 loop spans 12 amino acids. The CDR3 DNA sequence: TGCGCCAGCAGCGTGCAGGGGAAGGACTACACCTTC. As protein: CASSVQGKDYTF.

The chain combines TRBV27 with TRBJ2-1; 11 bases fit TRBD2. Per germline, CDR1 MNHEY and CDR2 SMNVEV (reference sequence). There are 14 residues in the CDR3. With V trimmed by 5 bases and J by 9 bases, 6 bases remained unmatched. CDR3: CASSLGTSGFEQFF. CDR3 in DNA: TGTGCCAGCAGTCTCGGGACTAGCGGTTTTGAGCAGTTCTTC.

A few counts support this clonotype. This chain links TRBV4-2 with TRBJ2-1, with 11 bases identical to TRBD2. CDR1 and CDR2 from the germline V gene are LGHNA and YNFKEQ. V lost 2 bases and J lost 8; bases outside the gene matches: 5. The CDR3 sequence is 15 residues long. As DNA, the CDR3 is TGTGCCAGCAGCCAAACTAGCGGGAGTCAGCATGAGCAGTTCTTC. This codes for CASSQTSGSQHEQFF.

In this sample, this clonotype turned up many times. The V call is TRBV5-5, the J call TRBJ2-1; the match to TRBD2 covers 9 bases. V dropped 4 bases and J dropped 0; count of bases not matched to a gene: 5. This CDR3 is 16 amino acids long. CDR1 is SGHKS, CDR2 YYEKEE, per germline (reference sequence). CDR3 bases: TGTGCCAGCAGCATCTATAGCGGGAGCTCCTACAATGAGCAGTTCTTC. It yields the protein CASSIYSGSSYNEQFF.

The V and J genes are TRBV28 and TRBJ1-1, with 7 nucleotides matching TRBD1. Germline CDR1 is MDHEN and CDR2 is SYDVKM. V dropped 1 base and J dropped 0; count of bases not matched to a gene: 8. This CDR3 comprises 17 residues. Written as DNA, the CDR3 is TGTGCCAGCAGTTTATTAGTTTTGGGGACAGTGAACACTGAAGCTTTCTTT. Encoded protein: CASSLLVLGTVNTEAFF.

CDR3 sequence reads: CASSPPGLLKVGEQYF. The CDR3 coding sequence is TGTGCCAGCAGCCCCCCGGGACTCCTTAAGGTGGGCGAGCAGTACTTC. The chain joins TRBV28 to TRBJ2-7; D is possibly TRBD2 (6 bases). This CDR3 contains 16 residues. CDR1 and CDR2 (germline): MDHEN, SYDVKM. With 6 bases removed from V and 6 bases from J, the gap between germline ends came to 24 bases.

This clonotype was found many times. The chain recombines TRBV29-1 with TRBJ2-4; 7 bases line up with TRBD1. Germline CDR1 and CDR2: SQVTM and ANQGSEA. The CDR3 runs to 16 residues. The trim removed 6 bases at V and 0 bases at J, leaving 11 bases unmatched. CDR3: CSVLRTGYLAKNIQYF. CDR3 bases: TGCAGCGTCCTTAGGACAGGATACCTAGCCAAAAACATTCAGTACTTC.

This clonotype has more than one count but fewer than ten. The chain recombines TRBV27 with TRBJ1-2; D remains unclear. This CDR3 comprises 14 residues. V was pared by 5 bases and J by 8 bases, with 18 bases between. Germline V CDR1 and CDR2: MNHEY, SMNVEV (reference sequence). This chain's CDR3 is CASSRTRSGGGYTF. The CDR3 DNA follows: TGTGCCAGCAGTAGGACCCGGTCAGGCGGCGGCTACACCTTC.

This clonotype was counted only a few times. The chain links TRBV20-1 to TRBJ2-1, with D possibly called TRBD1 or TRBD2 (5 bases each). Germline assignment: CDR1 DFQATT and CDR2 SNEGSKA (reference sequence). Trimming removed 7 bases at V and 6 bases at J, with 16 bases between. The CDR3 spans 13 residues. CDR3: CSVTGRTANEQFF. DNA of the CDR3: TGCAGTGTCACGGGACGAACCGCCAATGAGCAGTTCTTC.

This clonotype was observed many times. The rearrangement links TRBV18 to TRBJ2-5; TRBD2 matches at 9 bases. The J segment lost 4 bases and the V segment lost 1 base, leaving 7 bases of the junction unmatched. CDR1 is KGHSH, CDR2 LQKENI, per germline. The CDR3 sequence is 16 residues long. CDR3 in amino acids: CASSPRLAERGETQYF. CDR3 DNA sequence: TGTGCCAGCTCACCACGACTAGCGGAGCGAGGAGAGACCCAGTACTTC.

This clonotype was seen only a few times. The chain employs TRBV3-1 and TRBJ2-5; 7 bases fit TRBD2. This CDR3 has 15 residues. V was clipped by 4 bases and J by 7 bases; unmatched bases: 12. Germline CDR1 reads LGHDT; CDR2 reads YNNKEL (reference sequence). CDR3 amino acids: CASSRSGRTTGTQYF. Written as DNA, the CDR3 is TGTGCCAGCAGCCGGTCCGGGAGGACGACGGGGACCCAGTACTTC.

This clonotype has more than one count but fewer than ten. The gene calls are TRBV28 and TRBJ1-4, with D hard to call. The CDR3 has 14 amino acids. CDR1 is MDHEN, CDR2 SYDVKM, per germline. V lost 5 bases, J lost 4 bases, and 11 bases lay in between. For the CDR3, the DNA is TGTGCCAGCAGTAGTGGACGGATTAATGAAAAACTGTTTTTT. The encoded protein is CASSSGRINEKLFF. Combining the CDR3 with reference TRBV28 and TRBJ1-4 gives the whole variable domain DVKVTQSSRYLVKRTGEKVFLECVQDMDHENMFWYRQDPGLGLRLIYFSYDVKMKEKGDIPEGYSVSREKKERFSLILESASTNQTSMYLCASSSGRINEKLFFGSGTQLSVL.

This clonotype showed up many times. The chain uses TRBV27 and TRBJ2-3, with D perhaps matching TRBD2 (5 bases). The germline gives CDR1 MNHEY, CDR2 SMNVEV (reference sequence). V shed 3 bases and J shed 3 bases, with 16 bases lying between them. The CDR3 totals 16 residues. The CDR3 DNA reads as TGTGCCAGCAGTTTGAAAGTGGACGGGGTGACAGATACGCAGTATTTT. This gives the protein CASSLKVDGVTDTQYF.

This clonotype has at least ten counts. The chain has TRBV28 and TRBJ1-1, with 11 bases that match TRBD1. V lost 4 bases to trimming and J lost 3 bases; unmatched junction nucleotides: 4. The CDR3 has 15 amino acids. Germline V gene lookup returns CDR1 MDHEN and CDR2 SYDVKM. CDR3 protein: CASSSSGQGDTEAFF. CDR3 in DNA: TGTGCCAGCAGTTCATCGGGACAGGGGGACACTGAAGCTTTCTTT.

Sample share makes this clonotype medium-sized. V and J are TRBV19 and TRBJ2-3; D ambiguous. Trimming removed 4 bases from V and 2 bases from J, with 4 bases in between. Germline V lookup: CDR1 LNHDA, CDR2 SQIVND (reference sequence). The length of the CDR3 is 12 residues. Here the CDR3 DNA reads TGTGCCAGTAGTACCCTCACAGATACGCAGTATTTT. Protein sequence: CASSTLTDTQYF.

This clonotype was detected many times. The chain couples TRBV7-6 to TRBJ2-1; 7 positions agree with TRBD2. The CDR3 is made up of 15 amino acids. Trimming took 1 base from V and 4 from J; bases not matched to a gene: 4. Per the germline V gene, CDR1 is SGHVS and CDR2 is FNYEAQ. As DNA, the CDR3 is TGTGCCAGCAGCTTAGAACTAGCGCCGTACAATGAGCAGTTCTTC. Its protein is CASSLELAPYNEQFF. Full variable domain (rest looked up from reference TRBV7-6 and TRBJ2-1): GAGVSQSPRYKVTKRGQDVALRCDPISGHVSLYWYRQALGQGPEFLTYFNYEAQQDKSGLPNDRFSAERPEGSISTLTIQRTEQRDSAMYRCASSLELAPYNEQFFGPGTRLTVL.

This clonotype showed up just a few times. The V and J genes are TRBV19 and TRBJ2-2; D is undetermined. The CDR3 consists of 14 residues. Germline V gene sequence: CDR1 LNHDA, CDR2 SQIVND (reference sequence). V was cut by 9 bases and J by 6 bases, with 17 bases left in between. Here the CDR3 DNA reads TGTGCCAGCCACGCTGGGATCGACTCCGGGGAGCTGTTTTTT. Amino acids: CASHAGIDSGELFF. Full variable domain (remainder filled in from reference TRBV19 and TRBJ2-2): DGGITQSPKYLFRKEGQNVTLSCEQNLNHDAMYWYRQDPGQGLRLIYYSQIVNDFQKGDIAEGYSVSREKKESFPLTVTSAQKNPTAFYLCASHAGIDSGELFFGEGSRLTVL.

CDR3 protein: CASSLPGQGSTDTQYF. DNA of the CDR3: TGCGCCAGCAGCTTGCCGGGACAGGGGAGCACAGATACGCAGTATTTT. The gene calls are TRBV5-1 and TRBJ2-3; 10 bases fit TRBD1. V lost 1 base and J lost 0; bases outside the gene matches: 2. Germline loops: CDR1 SGHRS, CDR2 YFSETQ. The CDR3 is made up of 16 amino acids.

This clonotype was recorded a few times. The genes are TRBV29-1 and TRBJ2-1; maybe TRBD1 (6 bases). This CDR3 is 12 amino acids long. Trimming removed 6 bases at V and 10 bases at J, with 16 bases between. CDR1 is SQVTM and CDR2 is ANQGSEA in the germline V gene. Here the CDR3 reads CSVLGGWEEQFF. The CDR3 DNA reads TGCAGCGTCCTAGGGGGTTGGGAGGAGCAGTTCTTC.